These 26 T cell receptor beta chains were sequenced from one sample in a study of human T cells and chemical hapten exposure (dated by TCRdb to about 2021). During library preparation, unique molecular identifiers were attached to individual cDNA molecules so that TCRs could be counted in a quantitative, reproducible way. The public sequencing data were trimmed at Q25 with fastp and processed into clonotypes with MiXCR by TCRdb, which kept only in-frame beta chains. Each entry merges the rows of one CDR3 protein and shows their most common DNA and genes. The sample table holds a few thousand distinct CDR3 sequences, of which 46% were seen once. The ten largest clonotypes hold 10% of the sample. This sample's treatment or condition label indicates: therapeutic diphenylcyclopropenone sensitization with weekly scalp DPC. The sequencing used whole blood, collected before DPC sensitization or 2, 6, or about 24 weeks after (not recorded which). The receptor set was obtained from an adult with alopecia areata. Some clones in this sample may be carry-over from other donors' samples. This table probably holds off-target reads from a library built for another chain.

V usage is TRBV2 and J usage is TRBJ2-3; TRBD2 aligns across 8 bases. This CDR3 is built from 16 residues. The J segment lost 2 bases and the V segment lost 6 bases, leaving 10 bases of the junction unmatched. Germline V gene sequence: CDR1 SNHLY, CDR2 FYNNEI. CDR3 nucleotides: TGTGCCAGCAGCCGAGAAACTAGCGGATTCACAGATACGCAGTATTTT. It codes for CASSRETSGFTDTQYF.

This clonotype was seen only a few times. J is TRBJ1-1 and V is TRBV15; 10 bases align to TRBD1. This CDR3 region has 14 residues. The germline V gene has CDR1 LNHNV and CDR2 YYDKDF (reference sequence). The trim removed 6 bases at V and 4 bases at J, leaving 5 bases unmatched. CDR3 protein: CATRTDRGGTEAFF. Here the CDR3 DNA reads TGTGCCACCAGGACGGACAGGGGGGGCACTGAAGCTTTCTTT.

J is TRBJ2-1 and V is TRBV27; D remains ambiguous. The length of the CDR3 is 12 residues. The germline V gene has CDR1 MNHEY and CDR2 SMNVEV (reference sequence). The ends were cut back, 4 bases at V and 9 bases at J, with 10 bases in the middle. The CDR3 is CASSWPQGEQFF. Here the CDR3 DNA reads TGTGCCAGCAGTTGGCCCCAAGGTGAGCAGTTCTTC.

This clonotype was picked up a small number of times. CDR3 loop: CASSATGGGLTDTQYF. The CDR3 DNA reads as TGTGCCAGCAGTGCGACAGGGGGCGGCCTCACAGATACGCAGTATTTT. This chain joins TRBV12-3 or TRBV12-4 and TRBJ2-3; 10 bases fit TRBD1. The junction had 7 bases not matched to a gene; V was cut back by 5 bases and J by 2 bases. The CDR3 contains 16 residues.

The rearrangement links TRBV18 to TRBJ2-2; no reliable D call. Deletions cut 8 bases from V and 4 bases from J, with 14 bases between. Germline loops: CDR1 KGHSH, CDR2 LQKENI. The CDR3 consists of 14 residues. Here the CDR3 reads CASASFPRTGELFF. In DNA form, the CDR3 reads TGTGCCAGCGCGTCTTTTCCCCGCACCGGGGAGCTGTTTTTT.

This clonotype was recorded a few times. V usage is TRBV5-1 and J usage is TRBJ2-2; 9 positions agree with TRBD1. This CDR3 spans 16 amino acids. The J segment lost 3 bases and the V segment lost 4 bases, leaving 7 bases of the junction unmatched. Germline-derived CDR1 and CDR2 are SGHRS and YFSETQ. DNA for the CDR3: TGCGCCAGCAGCAACCGGGACAGGGCTTACACCGGGGAGCTGTTTTTT. Translated, it gives CASSNRDRAYTGELFF.

The V and J genes are TRBV7-3 and TRBJ2-2, with no clear D. The CDR3 runs 15 residues. V lost 1 base and J 0 bases, leaving 6 bases between the germline ends. Per germline, CDR1 SGHTA and CDR2 FQGTGA. The CDR3 sequence: CASSLSRTNTGELFF. CDR3 nucleotide sequence: TGTGCCAGCAGCTTAAGTCGGACGAACACCGGGGAGCTGTTTTTT.

This clonotype was counted a few times. The rearrangement links TRBV2 to TRBJ2-3; tentatively, D is TRBD2 (6 bases). Trimming stripped 11 bases from V and 1 base from J, with 22 bases between. Germline V gene sequence: CDR1 SNHLY, CDR2 FYNNEI. This CDR3 region has 16 residues. Here the CDR3 DNA reads TGTGCCCGGGGAGGACGCGGGTCATACGGCACAGATACGCAGTATTTT. It codes for CARGGRGSYGTDTQYF. Full variable domain (outside the CDR3, taken from reference TRBV2 and TRBJ2-3): EPEVTQTPSHQVTQMGQEVILRCVPISNHLYFYWYRQILGQKVEFLVSFYNNEISEKSEIFDDQFSVERPDGSNFTLKIRSTKLEDSAMYFCARGGRGSYGTDTQYFGPGTRLTVL.

A few counts support this clonotype. The chain links TRBV7-6 to TRBJ2-1; 13 bases align to TRBD2. Germline values: CDR1 SGHVS, CDR2 FNYEAQ. Losses at the gene ends were 5 bases for V and 8 bases for J; bases not matched to a gene: 6. The CDR3 spans 15 residues. CDR3 in DNA: TGTGCCAGCAGCGCTACTAGCGGGGGGGCATATGAGCAGTTCTTC. This translates into CASSATSGGAYEQFF.

In this sample, this clonotype turned up a few times. The chain is built from TRBV10-3 and TRBJ2-5; a weak D match, TRBD1 (6 bases). The CDR3 runs to 14 residues. Between the trimmed V and J ends, which lost 10 bases and 5 bases, there was a span of 20 bases. Germline CDR1 reads ENHRY; CDR2 reads SYGVKD. The CDR3 coding sequence is TGTGCCACAAGGGGGAGAGTAGAGGTCGAGACCCAGTACTTC. Encoded protein: CATRGRVEVETQYF.

As regards this clonotype: The germline gene is not matched at one end of the junction; a read error may be the cause. The genes are TRBV28 and TRBJ1-3; D gene ambiguous. The CDR3 is made up of 13 amino acids. Germline V gene sequence: CDR1 MDHEN, CDR2 SYDVKM. The CDR3 here is CASSSHSGNTIYF. The CDR3 nucleotides read TGTGCCAGCAGCTCTCACTCTGGCAACACCATATATTTT.

The V and J genes are TRBV12-3 or TRBV12-4 and TRBJ1-5, with D possibly matching TRBD1 (6 bases). V was cut by 6 bases and J by 4 bases, with 13 bases left in between. The CDR3 runs 14 residues. The CDR3 DNA reads as TGTGCCAGCAGGCCACGACAGGCAAATCAGCCCCAGCATTTT. Its translation: CASRPRQANQPQHF.

V usage is TRBV6-2 or TRBV6-3 and J usage is TRBJ2-1, with 9 bases aligning to TRBD2. V was pared by 9 bases and J by 3 bases, with 12 bases of the junction left unmatched. This CDR3 is built from 16 residues. Germline V gene data show CDR1 as MNHEY and CDR2 as SVGEGT. In nucleotides, the CDR3 is TGTGCCAGACCGAATTTAAGACTAGCGGACTACAATGAGCAGTTCTTC. Its protein product is CARPNLRLADYNEQFF.

The rearrangement uses TRBV18 and TRBJ2-7; D perhaps matches TRBD1 (6 bases). The CDR3 loop spans 13 amino acids. V gave up 3 bases and J gave up 2 bases, with 8 bases separating them. Germline V gene data show CDR1 as KGHSH and CDR2 as LQKENI. The CDR3, as DNA: TGTGCCAGCTCACCGGACAGACCCTACGAGCAGTACTTC. Its protein product is CASSPDRPYEQYF.

This chain joins TRBV6-2 or TRBV6-3 and TRBJ2-5; no clear D gene. This CDR3 is built from 12 residues. V was shortened by 2 bases and J by 5 bases, with 6 bases between the two germline ends. The germline CDR1 and CDR2 sequences are MNHEY and SVGEGT. The CDR3 loop reads CASSYIMETQYF. CDR3 DNA sequence: TGTGCCAGCAGTTACATCATGGAGACCCAGTACTTC.

This clonotype has a handful of counts. V gene TRBV5-1 combines with J gene TRBJ2-4; 12 nucleotides line up with TRBD2. This CDR3 spans 19 amino acids. The germline gives CDR1 SGHRS, CDR2 YFSETQ. V was pared by 4 bases and J by 0 bases, with 11 bases of the junction left unmatched. CDR3 DNA sequence: TGCGCCAGCAGCACCCTACCTAGCGGGGGGGACCTAGCCAAAAACATTCAGTACTTC. Translated, it gives CASSTLPSGGDLAKNIQYF.

The V call is TRBV12-3 or TRBV12-4, the J call TRBJ1-2; 7 bases agree with TRBD1. V shed 6 bases and J 8 bases; nucleotides not matched to a gene: 9. The CDR3 contains 13 residues. The CDR3 region has the DNA TGTGCCAGCAGGACGACACAGGGGTACGGCTACACCTTC. Translation: CASRTTQGYGYTF.

This chain uses TRBV20-1 with TRBJ2-7, with TRBD2 identical over 14 bases. Germline trimming cut 0 bases from V and 5 bases from J; bases unmatched to any gene: 3. CDR3 length: 15 amino acids. CDR1 and CDR2 (germline): DFQATT, SNEGSKA (reference sequence). The CDR3 region has the DNA TGCAGTGCTAGAGAATGGACTAGCGGGAGGCACGAGCAGTACGTC. This translates into CSAREWTSGRHEQYV.

The V gene is TRBV12-3 or TRBV12-4, the J gene TRBJ2-1, with D possibly being TRBD2 (5 bases). The CDR3 spans 13 residues. With 7 bases removed from V and 6 bases from J, the gap between germline ends came to 13 bases. The CDR3: CASTLSGSNEQFF. The CDR3 nucleotides are TGTGCCAGCACCCTAAGCGGTTCCAATGAGCAGTTCTTC.

This clonotype was seen a single time. The chain uses TRBV7-2 and TRBJ2-3; 9 nucleotides agree with TRBD2. The germline V gene has CDR1 SGHTA and CDR2 FQGNSA. The CDR3 runs to 15 residues. With 5 bases clipped from V and 0 bases from J, the junction kept 3 bases outside the gene matches. CDR3 protein: CASSVSGGSTDTQYF. The CDR3 coding sequence is TGTGCCAGCAGCGTTAGCGGGGGAAGCACAGATACGCAGTATTTT.

In this sample, this clonotype turned up once. The J gene is TRBJ2-3, the V gene TRBV18, with D unclear. The V end lost 1 base, the J end lost 1 base, and 0 bases lay between the germline ends. The CDR3 runs 12 residues. The germline V gene encodes CDR1 KGHSH and CDR2 LQKENI. The CDR3 spells CASSPRTDTQYF. The CDR3 bases are TGTGCCAGCTCACCACGCACAGATACGCAGTATTTT.

The chain is built from TRBV6-5 and TRBJ2-1, with 8 bases aligning to TRBD2. The CDR3 is 16 residues long. V trimming: 2 bases; J trimming: 2 bases; junction bases outside the gene matches: 5. Germline assignment: CDR1 MNHEY and CDR2 SVGAGI. CDR3 DNA sequence: TGTGCCAGCAGTTACGGTGGCGGGGGGCCCTACAATGAGCAGTTCTTC. Translating it yields CASSYGGGGPYNEQFF.

The rearrangement uses TRBV6-2 or TRBV6-3 and TRBJ2-1; D gene unclear. The CDR3 loop spans 10 amino acids. Trimming pared 5 bases from V and 7 bases from J, leaving 3 bases between. The germline CDR1 and CDR2 sequences are MNHEY and SVGEGT. The CDR3 DNA follows: TGTGCCAGCAGTGGTAATGAGCAGTTCTTC. Its translation is CASSGNEQFF.

The chain has TRBV2 and TRBJ2-1; D ambiguous. CDR1 and CDR2 from the germline V gene are SNHLY and FYNNEI. The V end lost 4 bases, the J end lost 7 bases, and 5 bases lay between the germline ends. The CDR3 consists of 11 residues. CDR3 in amino acids: CASSVPNEQFF. The CDR3 DNA reads TGTGCCAGCAGTGTCCCGAATGAGCAGTTCTTC.

CDR3 sequence (DNA): TGTGCCAGCAGTTACTCGAGCGGCTCAGATACGCAGTATTTT. This encodes CASSYSSGSDTQYF. This chain connects TRBV6-5 to TRBJ2-3; the D gene is possibly TRBD2 (5 bases). Trimming shortened V by 0 bases and J by 4 bases, and 8 bases separated the two germline ends. Germline V gene lookup returns CDR1 MNHEY and CDR2 SVGAGI. The CDR3 runs 14 residues.

The CDR3 reads CASSPFGGGYPLHEQYF. The CDR3 nucleotides are TGTGCCAGCAGTCCCTTCGGAGGGGGCTACCCCCTCCACGAGCAGTACTTC. The genes are TRBV6-2 or TRBV6-3 and TRBJ2-7, with D possibly matching TRBD1 (7 bases). V was trimmed by 5 bases and J by 5 bases, leaving 25 bases between them. Germline loops: CDR1 MNHEY, CDR2 SVGEGT. This CDR3 is built from 17 residues.